The 14 T cell receptor beta chains given below trace back to one sample, sequenced in a study of blood T cell repertoires in COVID-19. Using immunoSEQ multiplex PCR, the repertoire was profiled, and TCRdb retains in-frame clones only, with some absent. This sample has around 270,000 clones, with 80% to 90% found just once. Material for sequencing was peripheral blood. These receptors came from a man between 35 and 55 years old with acute or convalescent COVID-19.

This chain joins TRBV24-1 and TRBJ2-7, with 9 bases identical to TRBD1. The junction had 7 bases not matched to a gene; V was cut back by 4 bases and J by 4 bases. The germline V gene has CDR1 KGHDR and CDR2 SFDVKD. The CDR3 covers 15 residues. The CDR3 sequence is CATSDPGQGLYEQYF. In nucleotides, the CDR3 is TGTGCCACCAGTGACCCGGGACAGGGACTTTACGAGCAGTACTTC.

This clone has a single count. This chain uses TRBV6-5 with TRBJ1-1; unclear D gene. The V gene's germline CDR1 is MNHEY and CDR2 SVGAGI. V lost 1 base and J 9 bases, leaving 18 bases between the germline ends. The CDR3 extends over 15 amino acids. CDR3 bases: TGTGCCAGCAGTTACTTGGCGGGCCCGCAGATGAAAGCTTTCTTT. Translated, it gives CASSYLAGPQMKAFF.

A few counts support this clone. This rearrangement joins TRBV12-3 or TRBV12-4 to TRBJ1-5; the D gene is possibly TRBD1 (5 bases). CDR3 length equals 12 residues. V dropped 5 bases and J dropped 5 bases, with 7 bases sitting between them. CDR3 nucleotides: TGTGCCAGCAGTCCAGGGCATCAGCCCCAGCATTTT. It codes for CASSPGHQPQHF.

V usage is TRBV3-1 (or the pseudogene TRBV3-2) and J usage is TRBJ2-3, with a tentative D call TRBD2 (6 bases). Germline V CDR1 and CDR2: LGHDT, YNNKEL (reference sequence). This CDR3 region has 15 residues. V was shortened by 6 bases and J by 4 bases, with 17 bases between the two germline ends. CDR3 loop: CASSPGGSRPDTQYF. As DNA, the CDR3 is TGTGCCAGCAGTCCTGGGGGGTCTAGGCCAGATACGCAGTATTTT.

Here the CDR3 reads CASTPSGSGDTEAFF. The CDR3 DNA sequence: TGTGCCAGCACCCCGAGTGGGTCGGGAGACACTGAAGCTTTCTTT. The chain is built from TRBV13 and TRBJ1-1; D is unresolved. CDR3 length equals 15 residues. Trimming took off 7 bases at V and 3 bases at J, with 18 bases between the two ends. Per germline, CDR1 PRHDT and CDR2 FYEKMQ (reference sequence).

This clone showed up just once. The V call is TRBV7-9, the J call TRBJ1-5; the D gene is possibly TRBD1 (5 bases). V lost 4 bases, J lost 5 bases, and 15 bases lay in between. Germline V gives CDR1 SEHNR, CDR2 FQNEAQ (reference sequence). This CDR3 contains 15 residues. For the CDR3, the DNA is TGTGCCAGCAGCTCCGGGGGGACTAACGATCAGCCCCAGCATTTT. This codes for CASSSGGTNDQPQHF.

The chain links TRBV2 to TRBJ1-6; the D gene is possibly TRBD1 (6 bases). Trimming took off 6 bases at V and 9 bases at J, with 18 bases between the two ends. Germline V lookup: CDR1 SNHLY, CDR2 FYNNEI. The CDR3 totals 15 residues. In DNA form, the CDR3 reads TGTGCCAGCAGAAAGGACAGTCCATTTGGTTCACCCCTCCACTTT. It encodes CASRKDSPFGSPLHF.

The gene calls are TRBV5-1 and TRBJ2-3; possible D gene TRBD2, 5 bases. Between the trimmed V and J ends, which lost 6 bases and 3 bases, there was a span of 20 bases. The germline V gene has CDR1 SGHRS and CDR2 YFSETQ. The CDR3 consists of 16 residues. CDR3 loop: CASTLLLSGGTDTQYF. The DNA for the CDR3 is TGCGCCAGCACCCTCTTACTGTCAGGCGGGACAGATACGCAGTATTTT.

V is TRBV14 and J is TRBJ1-1; D not certain. Trimming removed 0 bases at V and 1 base at J, with 9 bases between. The CDR3 is made up of 15 amino acids. Germline-derived CDR1 and CDR2 are SGHDN and FVKESK. This chain's CDR3 is CASSQDEYQNTEAFF. CDR3 nucleotides: TGTGCCAGCAGCCAAGACGAGTACCAGAACACTGAAGCTTTCTTT.

The V gene is TRBV13, the J gene TRBJ2-7; 10 nucleotides agree with TRBD2. Germline CDR1 PRHDT, CDR2 FYEKMQ (reference sequence). Trimming at V came to 5 bases and at J to 0 bases, leaving 10 bases not matched to a gene. This CDR3 comprises 17 residues. The DNA for the CDR3 is TGTGCCAGCAGCCCACGCCCGGGACTAGCGACCTCCTACGAGCAGTACTTC. It yields the protein CASSPRPGLATSYEQYF.

The rearrangement uses TRBV7-9 and TRBJ1-1; possibly TRBD1 for D (6 bases). This CDR3 comprises 13 residues. Trimming removed 3 bases at V and 5 bases at J, with 10 bases between. The germline gives CDR1 SEHNR, CDR2 FQNEAQ (reference sequence). CDR3 bases: TGTGCCAGCAGCTTTACAGGGAAAACTGAAGCTTTCTTT. Translated: CASSFTGKTEAFF.

V is TRBV10-2 and J is TRBJ2-1, with 9 bases lining up with TRBD1. This CDR3 is 15 amino acids long. Germline values: CDR1 WSHSY, CDR2 SAAADI. Germline trimming cut 7 bases from V and 3 bases from J; bases unmatched to any gene: 7. CDR3 sequence: CASNLRDRDYNEQFF. The CDR3 nucleotides are TGCGCCAGCAACCTCCGGGACAGGGACTACAATGAGCAGTTCTTC.

V gene TRBV6-6 combines with J gene TRBJ1-1, with D unresolved. V was shortened by 6 bases and J by 2 bases, with 13 bases between the two germline ends. The CDR3 totals 14 residues. Per the germline V gene, CDR1 is MNHNY and CDR2 is SVGAGI (reference sequence). DNA for the CDR3: TGTGCCAGCAGGAGGGCAGGCGCTAACACTGAAGCTTTCTTT. Its protein product is CASRRAGANTEAFF.

The chain links TRBV5-3 to TRBJ1-5, with unresolved D. TRBV5-3 is designated an ORF whose function remains uncertain. CDR3 size: 15 residues. Trimming took 4 bases from V and 5 from J, leaving 16 bases between them. As DNA, the CDR3 is TGTGCCAGAAGCCTCGCAAACCCCTACGATCAGCCCCAGCATTTT. It translates to CARSLANPYDQPQHF.